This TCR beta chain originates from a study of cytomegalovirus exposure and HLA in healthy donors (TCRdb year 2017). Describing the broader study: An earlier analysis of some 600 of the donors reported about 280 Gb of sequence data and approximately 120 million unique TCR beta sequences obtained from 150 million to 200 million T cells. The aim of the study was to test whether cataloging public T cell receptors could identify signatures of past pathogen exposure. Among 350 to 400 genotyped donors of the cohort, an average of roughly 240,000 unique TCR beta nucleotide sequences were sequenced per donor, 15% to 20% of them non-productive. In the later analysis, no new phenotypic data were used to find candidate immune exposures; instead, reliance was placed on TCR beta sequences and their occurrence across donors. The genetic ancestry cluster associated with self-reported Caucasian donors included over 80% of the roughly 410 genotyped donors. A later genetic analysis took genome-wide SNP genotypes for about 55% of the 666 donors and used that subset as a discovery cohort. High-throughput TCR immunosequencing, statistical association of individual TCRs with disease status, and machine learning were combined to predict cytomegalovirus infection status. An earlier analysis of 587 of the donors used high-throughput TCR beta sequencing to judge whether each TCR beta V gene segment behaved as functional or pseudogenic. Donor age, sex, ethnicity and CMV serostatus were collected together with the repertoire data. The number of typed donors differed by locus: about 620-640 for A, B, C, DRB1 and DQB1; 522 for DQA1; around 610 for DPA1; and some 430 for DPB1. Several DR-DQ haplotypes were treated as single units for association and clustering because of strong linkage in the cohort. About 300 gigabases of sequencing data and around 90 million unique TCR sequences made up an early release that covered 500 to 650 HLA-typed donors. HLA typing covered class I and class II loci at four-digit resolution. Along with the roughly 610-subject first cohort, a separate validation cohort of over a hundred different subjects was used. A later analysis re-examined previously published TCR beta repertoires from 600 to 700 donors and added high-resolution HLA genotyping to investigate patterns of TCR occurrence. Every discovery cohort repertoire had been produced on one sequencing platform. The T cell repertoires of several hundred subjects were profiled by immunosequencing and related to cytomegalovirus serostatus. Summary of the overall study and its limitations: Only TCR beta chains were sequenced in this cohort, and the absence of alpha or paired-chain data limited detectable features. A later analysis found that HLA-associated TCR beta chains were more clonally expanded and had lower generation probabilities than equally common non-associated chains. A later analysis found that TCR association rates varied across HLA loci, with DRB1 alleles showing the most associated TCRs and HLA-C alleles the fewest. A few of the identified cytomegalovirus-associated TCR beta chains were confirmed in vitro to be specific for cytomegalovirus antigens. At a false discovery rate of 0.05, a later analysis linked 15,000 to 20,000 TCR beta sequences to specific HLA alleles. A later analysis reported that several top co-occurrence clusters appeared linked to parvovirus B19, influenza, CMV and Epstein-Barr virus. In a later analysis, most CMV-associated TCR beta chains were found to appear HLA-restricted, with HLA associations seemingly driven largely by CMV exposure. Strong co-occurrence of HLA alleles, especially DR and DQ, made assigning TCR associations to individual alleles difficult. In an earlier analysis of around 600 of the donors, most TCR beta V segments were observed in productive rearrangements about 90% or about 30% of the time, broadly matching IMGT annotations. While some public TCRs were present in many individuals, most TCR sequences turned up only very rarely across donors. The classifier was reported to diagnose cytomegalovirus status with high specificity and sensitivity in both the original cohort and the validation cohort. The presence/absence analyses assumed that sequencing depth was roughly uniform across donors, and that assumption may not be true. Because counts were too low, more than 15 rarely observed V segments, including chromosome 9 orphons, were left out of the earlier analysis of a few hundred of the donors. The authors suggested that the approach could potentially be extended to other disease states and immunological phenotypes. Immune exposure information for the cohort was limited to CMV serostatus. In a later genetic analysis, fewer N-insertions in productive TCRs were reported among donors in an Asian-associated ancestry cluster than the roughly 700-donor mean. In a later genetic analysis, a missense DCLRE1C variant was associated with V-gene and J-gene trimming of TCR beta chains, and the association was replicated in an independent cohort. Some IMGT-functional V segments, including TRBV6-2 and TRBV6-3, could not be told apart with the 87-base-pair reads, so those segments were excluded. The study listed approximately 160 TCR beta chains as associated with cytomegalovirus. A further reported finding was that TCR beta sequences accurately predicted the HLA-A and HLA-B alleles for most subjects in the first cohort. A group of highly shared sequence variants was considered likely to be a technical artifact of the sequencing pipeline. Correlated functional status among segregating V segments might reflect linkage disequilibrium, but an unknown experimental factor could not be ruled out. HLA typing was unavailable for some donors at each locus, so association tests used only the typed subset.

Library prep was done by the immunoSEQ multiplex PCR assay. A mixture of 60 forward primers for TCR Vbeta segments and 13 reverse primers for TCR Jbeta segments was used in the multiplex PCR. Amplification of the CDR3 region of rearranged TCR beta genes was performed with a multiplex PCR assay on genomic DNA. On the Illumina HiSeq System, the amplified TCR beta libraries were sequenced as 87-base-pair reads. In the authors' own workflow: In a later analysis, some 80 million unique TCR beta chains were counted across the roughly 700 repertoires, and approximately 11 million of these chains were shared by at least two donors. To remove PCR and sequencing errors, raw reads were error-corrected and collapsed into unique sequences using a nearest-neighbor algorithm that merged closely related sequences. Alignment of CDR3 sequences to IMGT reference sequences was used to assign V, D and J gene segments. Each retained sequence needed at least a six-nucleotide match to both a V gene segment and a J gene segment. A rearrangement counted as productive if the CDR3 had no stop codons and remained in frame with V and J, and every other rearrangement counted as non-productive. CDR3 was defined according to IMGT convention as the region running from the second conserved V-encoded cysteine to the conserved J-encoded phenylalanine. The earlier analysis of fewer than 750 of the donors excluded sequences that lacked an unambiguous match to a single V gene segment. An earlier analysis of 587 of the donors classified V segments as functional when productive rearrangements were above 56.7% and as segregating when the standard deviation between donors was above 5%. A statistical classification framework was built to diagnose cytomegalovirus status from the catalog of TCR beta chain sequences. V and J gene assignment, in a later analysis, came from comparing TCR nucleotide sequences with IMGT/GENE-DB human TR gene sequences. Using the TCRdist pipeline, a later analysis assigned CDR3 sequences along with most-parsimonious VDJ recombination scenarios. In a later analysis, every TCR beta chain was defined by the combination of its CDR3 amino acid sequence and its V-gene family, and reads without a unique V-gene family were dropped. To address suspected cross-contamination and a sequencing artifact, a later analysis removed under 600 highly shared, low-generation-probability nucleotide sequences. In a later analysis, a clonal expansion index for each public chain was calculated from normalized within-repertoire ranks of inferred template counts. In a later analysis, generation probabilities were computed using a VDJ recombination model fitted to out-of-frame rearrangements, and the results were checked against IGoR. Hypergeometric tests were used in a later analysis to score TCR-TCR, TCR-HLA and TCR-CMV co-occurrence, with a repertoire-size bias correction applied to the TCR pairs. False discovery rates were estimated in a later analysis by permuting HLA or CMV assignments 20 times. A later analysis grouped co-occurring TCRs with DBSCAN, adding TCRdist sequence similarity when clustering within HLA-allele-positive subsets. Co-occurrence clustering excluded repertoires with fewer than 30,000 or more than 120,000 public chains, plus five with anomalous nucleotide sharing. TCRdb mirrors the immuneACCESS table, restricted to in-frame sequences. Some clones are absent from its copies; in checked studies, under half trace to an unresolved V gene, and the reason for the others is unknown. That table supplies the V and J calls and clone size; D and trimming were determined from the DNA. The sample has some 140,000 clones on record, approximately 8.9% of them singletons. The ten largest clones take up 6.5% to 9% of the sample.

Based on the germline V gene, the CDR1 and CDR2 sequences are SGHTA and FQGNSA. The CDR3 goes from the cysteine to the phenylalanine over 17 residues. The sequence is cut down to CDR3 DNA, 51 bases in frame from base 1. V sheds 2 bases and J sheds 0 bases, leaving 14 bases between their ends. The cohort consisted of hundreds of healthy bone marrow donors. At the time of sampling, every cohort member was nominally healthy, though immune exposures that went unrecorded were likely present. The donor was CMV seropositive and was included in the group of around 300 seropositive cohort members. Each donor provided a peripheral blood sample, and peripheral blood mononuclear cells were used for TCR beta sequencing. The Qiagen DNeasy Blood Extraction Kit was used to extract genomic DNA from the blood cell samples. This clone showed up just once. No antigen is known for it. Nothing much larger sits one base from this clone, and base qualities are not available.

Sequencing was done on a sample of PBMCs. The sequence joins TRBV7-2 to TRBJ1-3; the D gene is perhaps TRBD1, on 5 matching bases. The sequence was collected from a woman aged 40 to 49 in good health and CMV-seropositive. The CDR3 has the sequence CASSLLGDSISGNTIYF. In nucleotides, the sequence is TGTGCCAGCAGCTTATTGGGGGACTCTATCTCTGGAAACACCATATATTTT.